One and the same sample provided the 21 T cell receptor beta chains below, sequenced in a study of T cells in Graves' hyperthyroidism and ophthalmopathy. Using RNA transcripts as the source, TCR beta CDR3 regions were amplified. The study used the HTBI primer set for a first-round RT-PCR of the TCR CDR3. MiXCR, run by TCRdb on the multiplex PCR reads, gives a single entry per CDR3 protein. The sample gives under 200,000 distinct CDR3 sequences, roughly 10% of which show up once; over 20% is in the top ten. Sequenced sample: blood. All receptors come from a woman aged 18-29 years with Graves' hyperthyroidism that later progressed to Graves' ophthalmopathy.

This clonotype was counted a few times. The genes are TRBV20-1 and TRBJ2-1; D is possibly TRBD2 (6 bases). CDR1 is DFQATT and CDR2 is SNEGSKA in the germline V gene (reference sequence). V was trimmed by 6 bases and J by 2 bases, leaving 14 bases between them. The CDR3 loop spans 14 amino acids. CDR3 residues: CSAIGGGTYNEQFF. The DNA of the CDR3 is TGCAGTGCCATTGGTGGGGGGACCTACAATGAGCAGTTCTTC.

This clonotype was counted at least ten times. This chain uses TRBV3-1 with TRBJ1-1; maybe TRBD1 (6 bases). In germline, CDR1 is LGHDT, CDR2 YNNKEL (reference sequence). This CDR3 is 15 amino acids long. The germline V and J ends were trimmed by 0 bases and 11 bases, with 19 bases remaining between them. This CDR3 reads CASSQDTGSRGSAFF. Written as DNA, the CDR3 is TGTGCCAGCAGCCAAGATACAGGGTCCAGGGGATCGGCTTTCTTT.

This clonotype has only a few counts. The genes are TRBV4-1 and TRBJ1-1; D not resolved. Germline-derived CDR1 and CDR2 are MGHRA and YSYEKL. V was pared by 4 bases and J by 0 bases, with 9 bases between. The CDR3 runs 14 residues. CDR3 region: CASSPKDLNTEAFF. The DNA of the CDR3 is TGCGCCAGCAGCCCCAAGGACCTGAACACTGAAGCTTTCTTT.

Many counts were recorded for this clonotype. The rearrangement links TRBV29-1 to TRBJ2-7; the D gene could be TRBD1 or TRBD2 (7 bases each). Trimming stripped 4 bases from V and 2 bases from J, with 15 bases between. The CDR3 spans 14 residues. Germline loops: CDR1 SQVTM, CDR2 ANQGSEA. CDR3 sequence reads: CSVGQGGMAYEQYF. The CDR3 DNA reads TGCAGCGTTGGACAGGGAGGGATGGCCTACGAGCAGTACTTC.

This clonotype was detected many times. The gene calls are TRBV6-1 and TRBJ2-2; perhaps TRBD1 as D (6 bases). V lost 9 bases and J 0 bases, leaving 11 bases between the germline ends. The CDR3 runs 14 residues. The V gene's germline CDR1 is MNHNS and CDR2 SASEGT. DNA of the CDR3: TGTGCCAGTTACAGGGCAACGAACACCGGGGAGCTGTTTTTT. This translates into CASYRATNTGELFF.

This clonotype came up many times. The genes are TRBV7-2 and TRBJ2-5; D is undetermined. V was pared by 5 bases and J by 5 bases, with 9 bases between. This CDR3 region has 12 residues. Germline-derived CDR1 and CDR2 are SGHTA and FQGNSA. The CDR3 spells CASSSQAETQYF. For the CDR3, the DNA is TGTGCCAGCAGCAGCCAGGCGGAGACCCAGTACTTC.

The gene calls are TRBV7-9 and TRBJ2-5; maybe TRBD2 (6 bases). Trimming pared 4 bases from V and 5 bases from J, leaving 26 bases between. Germline V gives CDR1 SEHNR, CDR2 FQNEAQ (reference sequence). This CDR3 has 18 amino acids. The CDR3 nucleotides are TGTGCCAGCAGCTCCCGGGACCGGGACTTTTGGCCAATGGAGACCCAGTACTTC. Its translation: CASSSRDRDFWPMETQYF.

Relative to its sample, this clonotype is large. This rearrangement joins TRBV11-3 to TRBJ1-2, with D unresolved. The CDR3 is 13 residues long. Germline CDR1 SGHNT, CDR2 YENEEA. Between the trimmed V and J ends, which lost 0 bases and 6 bases, there was a span of 8 bases. The CDR3 region is CASSLESGDGYTF. The CDR3 DNA reads TGTGCCAGCAGCTTAGAGTCCGGGGATGGCTACACCTTC.

Only a few counts were recorded for this clonotype. V is TRBV9 and J is TRBJ1-2, with D perhaps TRBD1 (5 bases). CDR1 and CDR2 (germline): SGDLS, YYNGEE. V gave up 2 bases and J gave up 4 bases, with 12 bases separating them. This CDR3 comprises 14 residues. CDR3 sequence: CASSVGQGVYGYTF. The CDR3, as DNA: TGTGCCAGCAGCGTTGGCCAGGGAGTCTATGGCTACACCTTC.

This clonotype was counted many times. J is TRBJ1-1 and V is TRBV10-3; D may be TRBD1 (5 bases). Germline V gene sequence: CDR1 ENHRY, CDR2 SYGVKD. V lost 3 bases, J lost 1 base, and 12 bases lay in between. The CDR3 spans 15 residues. The CDR3 loop reads CAISEFDRTNTEAFF. The DNA for the CDR3 is TGTGCCATCAGTGAATTCGACAGAACGAACACTGAAGCTTTCTTT.

This clonotype was counted ten times or more. The chain carries TRBV28 and TRBJ2-7, with 13 bases that match TRBD2. J gave up 4 bases and V 6 bases, and 6 bases lay outside the gene matches. The V gene's germline CDR1 is MDHEN and CDR2 SYDVKM. This CDR3 comprises 15 residues. The CDR3 region is CASRPWTSGGYEQYF. CDR3 bases: TGTGCCAGCAGACCCTGGACTAGCGGGGGTTACGAGCAGTACTTC.

This clonotype has ten or more counts. The chain carries TRBV28 and TRBJ1-4; D might be TRBD1 (6 bases). V was pared by 5 bases and J by 10 bases, with 23 bases between. This CDR3 spans 16 amino acids. CDR1 and CDR2 (germline): MDHEN, SYDVKM. DNA of the CDR3: TGTGCCAGCAGTCCTTACCTCAGGGGCCTCATTAGAAAACTGTTTTTT. This sequence encodes CASSPYLRGLIRKLFF.

This clonotype was observed at least ten times. The V and J genes are TRBV12-3 or TRBV12-4 and TRBJ1-1; D is ambiguous. With 10 bases removed from V and 3 bases from J, the gap between germline ends came to 12 bases. The CDR3 contains 12 residues. The CDR3: CATGRWDTEAFF. As DNA, the CDR3 is TGTGCCACCGGACGGTGGGACACTGAAGCTTTCTTT.

The rearrangement links TRBV10-3 to TRBJ2-3; 11 nucleotides align to TRBD2. CDR1 is ENHRY, CDR2 SYGVKD, per germline. This CDR3 has 14 amino acids. J gave up 2 bases and V 9 bases, and 4 bases lay outside the gene matches. The DNA for the CDR3 is TGTGCCATGAAGACTAGCGGGGACACAGATACGCAGTATTTT. It codes for CAMKTSGDTDTQYF.

This clonotype was detected many times. The rearrangement links TRBV10-3 to TRBJ2-7, with TRBD1 matching 7 bases. In germline, CDR1 is ENHRY, CDR2 SYGVKD. V dropped 7 bases and J dropped 5; count of bases not matched to a gene: 11. The CDR3 is 14 residues long. The DNA of the CDR3 is TGTGCCATCAAAATGACAGGGAATGCGAACGAGCAGTACTTC. It is translated as CAIKMTGNANEQYF.

This clonotype was counted a few times. This rearrangement joins TRBV5-6 to TRBJ1-5, with a weak D call TRBD1 (6 bases). The germline CDR1 and CDR2 sequences are SGHDT and YYEEEE. The germline V and J ends were trimmed by 4 bases and 5 bases, with 10 bases remaining between them. CDR3 length: 13 amino acids. For the CDR3, the DNA is TGTGCCAGCAGCATTCAGGGGTATCAGCCCCAGCATTTT. Protein sequence: CASSIQGYQPQHF.

This clonotype was seen ten or more times. The chain recombines TRBV12-3 or TRBV12-4 with TRBJ1-2, with 9 bases identical to TRBD1. The CDR3 is 14 amino acids. V shed 6 bases, J shed 2 bases, and the junction held 4 bases outside the gene matches. The CDR3: CASSRTGENYGYTF. In nucleotides, the CDR3 is TGTGCCAGCAGCCGGACAGGGGAAAACTATGGCTACACCTTC.

This clonotype came up many times. The gene calls are TRBV6-2 or TRBV6-3 and TRBJ2-2; 11 nucleotides agree with TRBD2. With 1 base clipped from V and 3 bases from J, the junction kept 7 bases outside the gene matches. Germline lookup yields CDR1 MNHEY and CDR2 SVGEGT. The CDR3 consists of 18 residues. CDR3 region: CASSYYLAGGRYTGELFF. The CDR3 coding sequence is TGTGCCAGCAGTTACTACCTAGCGGGGGGCCGATACACCGGGGAGCTGTTTTTT.

Ten or more counts support this clonotype. The V and J genes are TRBV12-3 or TRBV12-4 and TRBJ2-5; unclear D gene. V was cut by 1 base and J by 5 bases, with 8 bases left in between. The CDR3 sequence is 13 residues long. This chain's CDR3 is CASSLGSSETQYF. As DNA, the CDR3 is TGTGCCAGCAGTTTAGGCTCGTCGGAGACCCAGTACTTC.

This clonotype was seen repeatedly, ten times or more. The CDR3 loop is CASSVDGGTEAFF. DNA of the CDR3: TGTGCCAGCAGCGTAGATGGTGGGACTGAAGCTTTCTTT. The chain is built from TRBV9 and TRBJ1-1; no firm D call. Germline CDR1 is SGDLS and CDR2 is YYNGEE. The CDR3 spans 13 residues. With 0 bases removed from V and 5 bases from J, the gap between germline ends came to 8 bases.

Here the CDR3 DNA reads TGTGCCAGCAGCGTGTCTAGGTTCACCGGGGAGCTGTTTTTT. Translation gives CASSVSRFTGELFF. V and J are TRBV7-2 and TRBJ2-2; D unclear. The V end was cut by 5 bases, the J end by 4 bases, with 11 bases between. This CDR3 comprises 14 residues. Germline V gives CDR1 SGHTA, CDR2 FQGNSA.